The TCR beta chain described here comes from a study of blood T cells in healthy people across ages. CDR1 SEHNR and CDR2 FQNEAQ come from the germline V gene (reference sequence). J lost 8 bases, V lost 5 bases, and 11 bases had no gene match. There are 15 residues in the CDR3. For the second PCR, which ran for about 7 to 11 cycles, a sample-barcoded 5' primer and a J-beta primer mix were used. TCRdb re-derived calls from the 5' RACE reads in MiXCR, one entry per CDR3 protein. The data contain about 1.4 million distinct CDR3 sequences, almost 60% of them singletons. The TCR comes from a man aged 18-30 years in good health. Specimen: blood. V is TRBV7-9 and J is TRBJ2-1, with 8 positions matching TRBD2. CDR3 region: CASSPRRGGADEQFF. The DNA for the CDR3 is TGTGCCAGCAGCCCTAGACGGGGGGGCGCTGATGAGCAGTTCTTC.